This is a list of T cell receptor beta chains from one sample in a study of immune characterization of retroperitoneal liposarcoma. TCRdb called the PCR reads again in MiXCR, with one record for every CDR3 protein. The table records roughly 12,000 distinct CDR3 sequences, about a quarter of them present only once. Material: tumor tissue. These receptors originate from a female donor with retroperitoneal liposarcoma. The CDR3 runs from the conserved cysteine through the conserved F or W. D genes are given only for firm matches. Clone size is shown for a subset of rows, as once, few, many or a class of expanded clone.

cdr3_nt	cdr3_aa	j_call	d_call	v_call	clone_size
TGTGCCAGCATGGTCTCCAGGGGTGGTCTCAATGAGCAGTACTTC	CASMVSRGGLNEQYF	TRBJ2-7	.	TRBV27	medium-sized
TGTGCCAGCAGCTACAGTGAGAACACTGAAGCTTTCTTT	CASSYSENTEAFF	TRBJ1-1	.	TRBV11-2	.
TGTGCCAGCAGCCGAGGGGGCGGGACAGACAATCAGCCCCAGCATTTT	CASSRGGGTDNQPQHF	TRBJ1-5	TRBD1	TRBV6-1	.
TGTGCCAGCAGCCGGACTAGCGGAAGCTCCTACAATGAGCAGTACTTC	CASSRTSGSSYNEQYF	TRBJ2-7	TRBD2	TRBV12-3/TRBV12-4	many
TGTGCCAGCAGTGAATACCCCGGGAAACCCTCTGGGGCCAACGTCCTGACTTTC	CASSEYPGKPSGANVLTF	TRBJ2-6	.	TRBV25-1	many
TGTGCCAGTACGTTTGATAGGGAGCAGTACTTC	CASTFDREQYF	TRBJ2-5	.	TRBV19	.
TGTGCCAGCAGTGAATCCTCCGGGACAGGGAACGACGAGCAGTACTTC	CASSESSGTGNDEQYF	TRBJ2-7	TRBD1	TRBV6-1	few
TGTGCCAGCAGCTTGAAATGGCTAGCGGGAGGGTCACAAGAGACCCAGTACTTC	CASSLKWLAGGSQETQYF	TRBJ2-5	TRBD2	TRBV5-4	.
TGTGCCAGCAGTGGGCTCCGGGGGGGGACCCAGTACTTC	CASSGLRGGTQYF	TRBJ2-5	TRBD2	TRBV6-1	few
TGTGCCAGCAGCCGTAATCTCCAAGAGACCCAGTACTTC	CASSRNLQETQYF	TRBJ2-5	.	TRBV12-3/TRBV12-4	many
TGTGCCAGCAGCTCCAGCGGGAGTGGCGGGTACAATGAGCAGTACTTC	CASSSSGSGGYNEQYF	TRBJ2-4	TRBD2	TRBV7-3	few
TGTGCCAGCAGCTTAGGGTTAGGGACTAGGACCTACAATGAGCAGTTCTTC	CASSLGLGTRTYNEQFF	TRBJ2-1	TRBD2	TRBV11-2	many
TGTGCCAGCAGTTTAGAATCATACGGGGAGCTGTTTTTT	CASSLESYGELFF	TRBJ2-2	.	TRBV12-3/TRBV12-4	few
TGCGCCAGCAGCCCTGGGGAGGGATGGACTGAAGCTTTCTTT	CASSPGEGWTEAFF	TRBJ1-1	.	TRBV4-3	.
TGTGCCAGCAGTGGACTAGCGGGAGCCTACAATGAGCAGTACTTC	CASSGLAGAYNEQYF	TRBJ2-7	TRBD2	TRBV6-1	medium-sized
TGTGCCAGCAGCCGCTCCACTGGCTTGAACACTGAAGCTTTCTTT	CASSRSTGLNTEAFF	TRBJ1-1	.	TRBV27	medium-sized
TGTGCCAGCAGAACTCCAGGTGGCTCTGGAAACACCATATATTTT	CASRTPGGSGNTIYF	TRBJ1-3	.	TRBV25-1	.
TGTGCCAGCAGCTTGGTGGGGGCTAGCGGGAGCCACAATGAGCAGTACTTC	CASSLVGASGSHNEQYF	TRBJ2-7	TRBD2	TRBV5-5	.
TGTGCCAGCAGTTTGGCGGGGAACACTGAAGCTTTCTTT	CASSLAGNTEAFF	TRBJ1-1	.	TRBV12-3/TRBV12-4	many